A selection of T cell receptor beta chains follows, all from one sample in a study of T cell repertoires in cytomegalovirus infection. MiXCR was run by TCRdb on the reads, yielding one entry per CDR3 protein. The repertoire has just under 500,000 distinct CDR3 sequences, 33% of them found once; the top ten carry about 17%. No antigen has been assigned to these receptors. Specimen: cultured PBMCs, collected from culture after CMV antigen stimulation. The receptors were sampled from a human donor in good health (CMV status not recorded). Some clones in this sample may be carry-over from other donors' samples. Each CDR3 is given with its conserved first and last residue. A D gene is named only where the DNA matches it firmly. Size values are once, few and many counts, or a class for expanded clones, and some rows have none.

j_call clone_size v_call d_call cdr3_nt cdr3_aa
TRBJ2-3 few TRBV10-3 TRBD2 TGTGCCATCAGATCGGCTAGCGGGGCAGATACGCAGTATTTT CAIRSASGADTQYF
TRBJ2-1 once TRBV11-2 NA TGTGCCAGCAGCTTAGATTCCAATCTAGCCTCCTCGGAGCAGTTCTTC CASSLDSNLASSEQFF
TRBJ2-7 few TRBV6-5 NA TGTGCCAGCAGTTACTCAGGTGGCAGTCATCCCTACGAGCAGTACTTC CASSYSGGSHPYEQYF
TRBJ2-7 few TRBV7-8 TRBD1 TGTGCCAGCAGCTTAGCCCGGGACAGGGGCTCCTACGAGCAGTACTTC CASSLARDRGSYEQYF
TRBJ2-1 NA TRBV20-1 NA TGCAGTGCCTGGGACTTGGATGAGCAGTTCTTC CSAWDLDEQFF
TRBJ2-7 few TRBV12-3/TRBV12-4 NA TGTGCCAGCACCTCGAACCCTCTCTACGAGCAGTACTTC CASTSNPLYEQYF
TRBJ2-2 once TRBV19 TRBD2 TGTGCCAGTAGAAGGCCAGGACTAGCTTACACCGGGGAGCTGTTTTTT CASRRPGLAYTGELFF
TRBJ2-1 NA TRBV12-3/TRBV12-4 TRBD2 TGTGCCAGCAGTTGGGGACTAGCGGGAGAGAATGAGCAGTTCTTC CASSWGLAGENEQFF
TRBJ2-7 NA TRBV14 NA TGTGCCAGCAGCCAAGATCCCCGTGGGCACTACGAGCAGTACTTC CASSQDPRGHYEQYF
TRBJ2-5 NA TRBV6-5 TRBD2 TGTGCCAGCAGTTACTCGAGTCGGATAGCGGGAGGCGGAGAGACCCAGTACTTC CASSYSSRIAGGGETQYF
TRBJ1-2 few TRBV12-3/TRBV12-4 NA TGTGCCAGCAGTCCCCGTGTAGGGGCCTCCATCTATGGCTACACCTTC CASSPRVGASIYGYTF
TRBJ2-3 many TRBV7-2 TRBD2 TGTGCCAGCAGCCAGAGGACTAGCGGGATCGCAGATACGCAGTATTTT CASSQRTSGIADTQYF
TRBJ2-2 few TRBV6-1 TRBD1 TGTGCCAGCAGTCCGGGACAGGGGTTGGACACCGGGGAGCTGTTTTTT CASSPGQGLDTGELFF
TRBJ1-2 NA TRBV4-3 NA TGCGCCAGCAGCCCGCCACAGGGAAGCTATGGCTACACCTTC CASSPPQGSYGYTF
TRBJ2-5 NA TRBV7-2 NA TGTGCCAGCAGCTTAGAGTGGACCCAAGAGACCCAGTACTTC CASSLEWTQETQYF
TRBJ2-3 NA TRBV7-3 TRBD2 TGTGCCAGCAGCCTACTAGCGGGAGGGACCCCAGATACGCAGTATTTT CASSLLAGGTPDTQYF
TRBJ2-1 NA TRBV5-1 TRBD2 TGCGCCAGCAGCTTCCTAGCGGGAGGGCATAATGAGCAGTTCTTC CASSFLAGGHNEQFF
TRBJ1-2 NA TRBV6-6 TRBD1 TGTGCCAGCAGCCCTAATCAGGGGGGGGGCTATGGCTACACCTTC CASSPNQGGGYGYTF